This T cell receptor beta chain was documented in a study of cytomegalovirus exposure and HLA in healthy donors. Study-wide results and caveats: Researchers reported from a later analysis that most CMV-associated TCR beta chains appeared HLA-restricted. Association of 16,951 TCR beta sequences with HLA alleles was found at 0.05 false discovery rate in a later analysis.

A note on this clone: What it binds is unknown.

PCR involved 60 Vbeta and 13 Jbeta primers. As processed by the authors: A later analysis counted about 80 million unique TCR beta chains, around 11 million shared. Assay used: immunoSEQ multiplex PCR; TCRdb lists only in-frame clones, some missing. From that table come the V and J calls and clone size; the DNA was used to work out D and trimming. The table shows 150,000 to 180,000 clones, with 74% occurring only once. The CDR3 consists of 15 residues. Germline CDR1 is LNHDA and CDR2 is SQIVND (reference sequence). The V end lost 3 bases, the J end lost 0 bases, and 12 bases lay between the germline ends.

The sample comprised PBMCs. This clonotype was obtained from a man aged 25 to 45 in good health and CMV-seronegative. The rearrangement uses TRBV19 and TRBJ2-7; D gene unclear. DNA of the CDR3: TGTGCCAGTAGTATTAACTTGGGCAGCTCCTACGAGCAGTACTTC. As protein: CASSINLGSSYEQYF.